This TCR beta chain is drawn from a study of OX40 agonist ivuxolimab in advanced cancers. As for the study more broadly: Ivuxolimab, which targeted the costimulatory receptor OX40 (CD134), was an agonistic, fully human IgG2 monoclonal antibody. Intravenous ivuxolimab was administered to patients every 2 weeks at six dose levels: 0.01, 0.1, 0.3, 1.5, 3 and 10 mg/kg. Of the roughly 52 dose-escalation patients, hepatocellular carcinoma was present in about 20, melanoma in about 15, renal cell carcinoma in 9 and head and neck cancer in 9. In the dose-escalation cohort, roughly 80% of patients were male, and the mean age was approximately 60 years, with a range of 23 to 79. Prior anti-PD-1, anti-PD-L1 or anti-CTLA-4 therapy was permitted, and about 40% of dose-escalation patients had received checkpoint inhibitors. Partial responses were achieved by three dose-escalation patients, of whom one had hepatocellular carcinoma and two had cutaneous melanoma. The purpose of peripheral TCRbeta sequencing was to test whether ivuxolimab changed TCR sequence diversity and led to clonal T-cell expansion. The paper covers the monotherapy dose-escalation part of the phase I ivuxolimab trial, which included N ≈ 54 patients.

The trial excluded patients who had a history of autoimmune disease or were on systemic immunosuppression. In every dose cohort, peripheral blood was drawn for TCR sequencing at baseline, cycle 4 day 1, and cycle 7 day 1. Samples came from an open-label, multicenter, first-in-human phase I dose-escalation trial of ivuxolimab. Adults with locally advanced or metastatic melanoma, renal cell carcinoma, hepatocellular carcinoma or head and neck squamous cell carcinoma were enrolled in the trial. CD4+ and CD8+ T cells were sorted separately from peripheral blood before TCR sequencing. Results and caveats for the whole study, not just this receptor: At doses of 0.1 to 3.0 mg/kg, clonal expansion of both CD4+ and CD8+ T cells in blood was seen between baseline and week 6. The antigen specificity of the peripheral T cells that underwent clonal expansion was not determined. Low levels of normalized T-cell clonal expansion were also seen in some patients who did not respond. In partial responders in the 0.1-3.0 mg/kg groups, normalized peripheral clonal expansion was found to be among the lowest, especially among CD8+ T cells. After ivuxolimab, expanded clones were on average more numerous among CD8+ T cells than among CD4+ T cells.

A remark on this clone: This clone's antigen is unknown. Qualities for individual bases were not recorded, and no much larger clone is one base off.

For sequencing of the TCRbeta CDR3 region, genomic DNA was extracted from the sorted cells. The immunoSEQ Assay was used to sequence the TCRbeta CDR3 regions. TCRdb re-hosts the immuneACCESS table, in-frame sequences only. Its copies lack some clones; in the studies checked, an unresolved V gene accounts for under half of them, and the cause for the rest is not known. The sample includes approximately 33,000 clones, with about nine tenths observed a single time. Around 38% of the sample comes from the top ten. The CDR3 sequence holds 15 residues, the cysteine and phenylalanine included. The CDR3 DNA has 45 bases and is translated from base 1. The trim is 6 bases for V and 6 bases for J, with a gap of 17 bases between the germline ends. The CDR1 and CDR2 encoded by the germline V gene are MNHEY and SVGAGI.

Here the chain combines TRBV6-5 and TRBJ2-2; the D segment could be TRBD2, given 6 matching bases. Here the sequenced sample was CD4+ or CD8+ T cells sorted from blood, taken in a trial of the OX40 agonist ivuxolimab. The sequence came from an adult with an advanced solid tumor such as melanoma, head and neck, liver or kidney cancer. The CDR3 corresponds to CASRKTRTTSGELFF. At the DNA level, the sequence is TGTGCCAGCAGAAAGACTAGGACTACCTCCGGGGAGCTGTTTTTT.